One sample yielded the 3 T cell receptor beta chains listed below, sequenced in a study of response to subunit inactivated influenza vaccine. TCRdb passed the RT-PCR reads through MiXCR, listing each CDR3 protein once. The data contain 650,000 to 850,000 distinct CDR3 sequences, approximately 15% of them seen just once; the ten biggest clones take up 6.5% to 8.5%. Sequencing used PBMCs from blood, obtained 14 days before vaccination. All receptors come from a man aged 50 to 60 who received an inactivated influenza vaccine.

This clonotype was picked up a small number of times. The chain's CDR3 is CASSYSILAVADTQYF. For the CDR3, the DNA is TGTGCCAGCAGTTACTCGATACTAGCGGTAGCAGATACGCAGTATTTT. This chain uses TRBV6-5 with TRBJ2-3, with 8 bases fitting TRBD2. Losses at the gene ends were 0 bases for V and 4 bases for J; bases not matched to a gene: 6. Germline V gives CDR1 MNHEY, CDR2 SVGAGI. This CDR3 region has 16 residues.

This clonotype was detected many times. CDR3 coding DNA: TGCAGTGCTAGAAGCCCCGGCAGGACGGGCACAGATACGCAGTATTTT. Encoded protein: CSARSPGRTGTDTQYF. The rearrangement links TRBV20-1 to TRBJ2-3, with unresolved D. This CDR3 comprises 16 residues. Per the germline V gene, CDR1 is DFQATT and CDR2 is SNEGSKA (reference sequence). Trimming took off 2 bases at V and 1 base at J, with 16 bases between the two ends.

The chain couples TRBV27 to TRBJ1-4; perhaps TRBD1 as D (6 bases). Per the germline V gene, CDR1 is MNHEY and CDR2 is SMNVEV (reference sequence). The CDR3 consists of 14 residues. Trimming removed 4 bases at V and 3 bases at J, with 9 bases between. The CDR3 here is CASSSGASNEKLFF. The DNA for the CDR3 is TGTGCCAGCAGTTCAGGGGCGTCTAATGAAAAACTGTTTTTT. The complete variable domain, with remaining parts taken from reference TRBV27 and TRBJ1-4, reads EAQVTQNPRYLITVTGKKLTVTCSQNMNHEYMSWYRQDPGLGLRQIYYSMNVEVTDKGDVPEGYKVSRKEKRNFPLILESPSPNQTSLYFCASSSGASNEKLFFGSGTQLSVL.